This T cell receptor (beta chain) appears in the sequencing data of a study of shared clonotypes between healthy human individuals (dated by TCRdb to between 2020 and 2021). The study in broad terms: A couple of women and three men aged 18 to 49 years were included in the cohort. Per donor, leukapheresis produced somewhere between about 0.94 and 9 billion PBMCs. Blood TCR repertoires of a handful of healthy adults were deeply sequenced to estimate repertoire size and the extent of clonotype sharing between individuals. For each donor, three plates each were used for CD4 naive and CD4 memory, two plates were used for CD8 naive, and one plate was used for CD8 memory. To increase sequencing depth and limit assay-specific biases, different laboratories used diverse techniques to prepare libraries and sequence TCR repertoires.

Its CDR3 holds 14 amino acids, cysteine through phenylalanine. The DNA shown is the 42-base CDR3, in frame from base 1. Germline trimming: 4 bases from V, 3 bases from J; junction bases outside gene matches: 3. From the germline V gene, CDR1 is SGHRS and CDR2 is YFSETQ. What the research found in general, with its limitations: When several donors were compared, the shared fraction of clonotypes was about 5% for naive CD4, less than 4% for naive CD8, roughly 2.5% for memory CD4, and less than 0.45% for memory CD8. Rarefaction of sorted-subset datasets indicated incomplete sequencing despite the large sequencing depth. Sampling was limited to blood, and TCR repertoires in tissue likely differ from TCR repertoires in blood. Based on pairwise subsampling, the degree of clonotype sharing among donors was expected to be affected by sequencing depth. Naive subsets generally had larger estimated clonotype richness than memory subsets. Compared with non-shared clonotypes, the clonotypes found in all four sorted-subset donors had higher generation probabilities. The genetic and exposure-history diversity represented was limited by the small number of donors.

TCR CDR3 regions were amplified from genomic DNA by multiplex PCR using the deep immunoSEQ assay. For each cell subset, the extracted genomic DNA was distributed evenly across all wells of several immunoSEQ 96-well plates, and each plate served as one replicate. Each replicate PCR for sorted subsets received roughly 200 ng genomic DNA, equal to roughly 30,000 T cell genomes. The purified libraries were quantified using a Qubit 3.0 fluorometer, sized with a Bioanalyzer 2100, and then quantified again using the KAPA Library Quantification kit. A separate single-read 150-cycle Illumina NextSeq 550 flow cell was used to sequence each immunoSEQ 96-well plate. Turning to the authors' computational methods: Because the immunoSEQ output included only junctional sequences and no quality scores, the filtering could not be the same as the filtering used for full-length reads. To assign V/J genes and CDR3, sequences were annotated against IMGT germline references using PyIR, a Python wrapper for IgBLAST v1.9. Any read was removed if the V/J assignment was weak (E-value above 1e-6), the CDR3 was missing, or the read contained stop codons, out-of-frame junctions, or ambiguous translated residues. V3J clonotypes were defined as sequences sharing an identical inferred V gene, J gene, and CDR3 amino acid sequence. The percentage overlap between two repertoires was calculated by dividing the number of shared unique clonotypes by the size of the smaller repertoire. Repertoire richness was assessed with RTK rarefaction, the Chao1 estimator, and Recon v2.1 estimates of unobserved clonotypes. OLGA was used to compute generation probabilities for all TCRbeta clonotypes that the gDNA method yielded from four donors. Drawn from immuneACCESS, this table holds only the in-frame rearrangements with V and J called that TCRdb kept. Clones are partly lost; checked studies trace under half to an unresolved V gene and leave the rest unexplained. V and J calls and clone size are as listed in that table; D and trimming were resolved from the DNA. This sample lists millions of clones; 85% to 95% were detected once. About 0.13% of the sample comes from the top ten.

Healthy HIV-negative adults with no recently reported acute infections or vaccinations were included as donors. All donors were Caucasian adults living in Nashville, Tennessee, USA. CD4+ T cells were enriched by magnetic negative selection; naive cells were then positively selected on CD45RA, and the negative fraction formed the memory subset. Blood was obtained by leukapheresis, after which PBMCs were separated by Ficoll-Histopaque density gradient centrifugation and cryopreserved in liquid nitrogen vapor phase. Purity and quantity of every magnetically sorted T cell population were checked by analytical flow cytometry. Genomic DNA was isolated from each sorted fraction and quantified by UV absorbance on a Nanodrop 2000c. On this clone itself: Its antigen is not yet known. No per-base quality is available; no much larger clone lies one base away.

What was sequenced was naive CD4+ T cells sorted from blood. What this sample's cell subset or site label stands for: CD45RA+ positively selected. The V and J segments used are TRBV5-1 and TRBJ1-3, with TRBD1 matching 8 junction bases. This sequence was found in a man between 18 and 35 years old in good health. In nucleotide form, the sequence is TGCGCCAGCAGCCCAGGGGGCATTGGAAACACCATATATTTT. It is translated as CASSPGGIGNTIYF.